This record covers a single TCR beta chain. Its antigen remains unidentified. This CDR3 is 16 amino acids long. Per germline, CDR1 KGHSH and CDR2 LQKENI. Trimming left V 3 bases short and J 0 bases short, with 14 bases between. These data originate in a study of shared clonotypes between healthy human individuals. Study-level findings and limits: Compared with memory subsets, naive subsets generally had larger estimated richness. Incompleteness in sorted-subset sequencing, despite large depth, was shown by rarefaction. Clonotypes which were not shared had lower generation probabilities than clonotypes that all four donors shared.

Authors' data handling: Because ImmunoSEQ provided only junction sequences with no quality scores, the filtering differed. Produced via immunoSEQ multiplex PCR; TCRdb's table is partial and in-frame only. The V and J calls and clone size were taken over from that table, and D and trimming were inferred from the DNA. The sample has some 2,500,000 clones; 80% to 95% are singletons. The rearrangement uses TRBV18 and TRBJ1-2, with no clear D. This sequence was found in a man between 18 and 29 years old in good health. Some clones in this sample may be carry-over from other donors' samples. Specimen: naive CD4+ T cells from PBMCs. Subset indicated: CD45RA+ positively selected. The CDR3 coding sequence is TGTGCCAGCTCACCTACCAGGACCGAAGCTAACTATGGCTACACCTTC. Its translation: CASSPTRTEANYGYTF. Full variable domain (missing parts from reference TRBV18 and TRBJ1-2): NAGVMQNPRHLVRRRGQEARLRCSPMKGHSHVYWYRQLPEEGLKFMVYLQKENIIDESGMPKERFSAEFPKEGPSILRIQQVVRGDSAAYFCASSPTRTEANYGYTFGSGTRLTVV.